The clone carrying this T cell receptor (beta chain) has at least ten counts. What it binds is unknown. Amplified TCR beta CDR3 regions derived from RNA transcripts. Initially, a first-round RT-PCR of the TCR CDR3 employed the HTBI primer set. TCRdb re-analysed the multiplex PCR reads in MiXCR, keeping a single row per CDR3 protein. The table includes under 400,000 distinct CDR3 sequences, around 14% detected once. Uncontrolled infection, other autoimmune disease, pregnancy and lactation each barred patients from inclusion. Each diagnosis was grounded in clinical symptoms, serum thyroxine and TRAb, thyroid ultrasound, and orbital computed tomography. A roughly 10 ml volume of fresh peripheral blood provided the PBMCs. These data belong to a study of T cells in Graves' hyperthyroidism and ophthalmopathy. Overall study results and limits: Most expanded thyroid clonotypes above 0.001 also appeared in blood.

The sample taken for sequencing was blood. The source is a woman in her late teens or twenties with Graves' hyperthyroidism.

CDR3 nucleotides: TGTGCCAGCAGTTTGAACAGGGGCACTGAAGCTTTCTTT. Amino acids: CASSLNRGTEAFF. The chain has TRBV28 and TRBJ1-1; 7 bases match TRBD1. Unmatched junction bases numbered 2, after V lost 3 bases and J lost 4 bases. Per the germline V gene, CDR1 is MDHEN and CDR2 is SYDVKM. The CDR3 spans 13 residues.